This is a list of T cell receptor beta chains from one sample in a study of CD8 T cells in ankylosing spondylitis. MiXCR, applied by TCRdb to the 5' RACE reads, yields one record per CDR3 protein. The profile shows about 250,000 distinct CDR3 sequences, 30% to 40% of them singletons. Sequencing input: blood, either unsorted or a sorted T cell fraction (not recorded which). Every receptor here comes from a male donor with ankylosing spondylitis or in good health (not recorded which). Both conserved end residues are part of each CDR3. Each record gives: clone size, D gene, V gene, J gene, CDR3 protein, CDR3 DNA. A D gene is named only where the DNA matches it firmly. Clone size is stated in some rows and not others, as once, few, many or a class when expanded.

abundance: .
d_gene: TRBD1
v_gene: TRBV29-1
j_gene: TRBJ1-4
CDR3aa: CSVGDSSTNEKLFF
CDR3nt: TGCAGCGTTGGGGACAGCTCAACTAATGAAAAACTGTTTTTT

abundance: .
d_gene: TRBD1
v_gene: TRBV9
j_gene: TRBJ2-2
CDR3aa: CASSVEQGTGELFF
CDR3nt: TGTGCCAGCAGCGTAGAACAGGGGACCGGGGAGCTGTTTTTT

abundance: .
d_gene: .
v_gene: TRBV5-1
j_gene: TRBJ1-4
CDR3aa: CASSTTGHNEKLFF
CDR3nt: TGCGCCAGCAGCACGACAGGACATAATGAAAAACTGTTTTTT

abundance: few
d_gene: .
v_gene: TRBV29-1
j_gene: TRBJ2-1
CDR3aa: CSVVGYNEQFF
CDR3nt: TGCAGCGTTGTGGGGTACAATGAGCAGTTCTTC

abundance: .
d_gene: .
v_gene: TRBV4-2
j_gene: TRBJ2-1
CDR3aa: CASSQNFGASYNEQFF
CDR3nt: TGTGCCAGCAGCCAAAATTTTGGGGCATCCTACAATGAGCAGTTCTTC

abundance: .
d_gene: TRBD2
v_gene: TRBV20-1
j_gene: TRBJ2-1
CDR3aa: CSASLAGGLIEQFF
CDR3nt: TGCAGTGCTAGCCTCGCGGGGGGGCTAATTGAGCAGTTCTTC

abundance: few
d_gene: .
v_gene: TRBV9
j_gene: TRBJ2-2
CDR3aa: CASSVGLADNTGELFF
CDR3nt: TGTGCCAGCAGCGTAGGCCTAGCTGATAACACCGGGGAGCTGTTTTTT

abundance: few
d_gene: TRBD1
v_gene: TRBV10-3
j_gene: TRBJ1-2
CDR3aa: CAISGDRGQDYGYTF
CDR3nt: TGTGCCATCAGTGGGGACAGGGGGCAGGACTATGGCTACACCTTC

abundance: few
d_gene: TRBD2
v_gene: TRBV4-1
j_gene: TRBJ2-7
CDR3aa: CASSQDAQRDYEQYF
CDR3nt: TGCGCCAGCAGCCAAGATGCCCAGCGGGACTACGAGCAGTACTTC

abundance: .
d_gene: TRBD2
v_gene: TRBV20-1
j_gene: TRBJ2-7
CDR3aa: CSAKTSGPSEQYF
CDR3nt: TGCAGTGCTAAGACTAGCGGCCCCTCCGAGCAGTACTTC

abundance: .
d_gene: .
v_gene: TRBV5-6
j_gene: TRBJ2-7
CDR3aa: CASSVRRRNGQRPYEQYF
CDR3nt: TGTGCCAGCAGTGTGAGGCGTCGTAACGGACAAAGGCCCTACGAGCAGTACTTC

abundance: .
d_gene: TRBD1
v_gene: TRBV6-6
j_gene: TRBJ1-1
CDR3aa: CASRDRGNTEAFF
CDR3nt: TGTGCCAGCAGGGACAGGGGGAACACTGAAGCTTTCTTT

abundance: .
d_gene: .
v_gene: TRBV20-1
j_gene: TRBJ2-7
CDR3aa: CSATPDPGGEQYF
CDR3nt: TGCAGTGCTACCCCGGACCCCGGCGGCGAGCAGTACTTC

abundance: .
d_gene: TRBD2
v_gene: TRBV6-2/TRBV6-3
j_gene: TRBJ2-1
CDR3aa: CASSTHREGTYNEQFF
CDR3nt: TGTGCCAGCAGTACCCATAGGGAGGGGACCTACAATGAGCAGTTCTTC

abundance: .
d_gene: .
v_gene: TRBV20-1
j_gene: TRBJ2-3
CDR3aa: CSARGRSTRTQYF
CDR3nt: TGCAGTGCTAGGGGGCGGTCCACACGTACGCAGTATTTT

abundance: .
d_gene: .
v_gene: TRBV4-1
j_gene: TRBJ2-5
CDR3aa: CASSHATGSTQETQYF
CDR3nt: TGCGCCAGCAGCCACGCAACAGGGTCTACCCAAGAGACCCAGTACTTC

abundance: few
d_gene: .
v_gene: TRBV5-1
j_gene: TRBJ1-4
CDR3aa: CASSLAGGGNEKLFF
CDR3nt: TGCGCCAGCAGCTTGGCTGGCGGAGGAAATGAAAAACTGTTTTTT

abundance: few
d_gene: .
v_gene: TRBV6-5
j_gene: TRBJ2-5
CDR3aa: CASSRGRETQYF
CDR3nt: TGTGCCAGCAGCCGTGGCCGTGAGACCCAGTACTTC

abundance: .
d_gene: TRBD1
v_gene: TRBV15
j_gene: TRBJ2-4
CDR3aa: CATSRATGGEGDIQYF
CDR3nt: TGTGCCACCAGCAGGGCGACAGGGGGCGAAGGGGACATTCAGTACTTC

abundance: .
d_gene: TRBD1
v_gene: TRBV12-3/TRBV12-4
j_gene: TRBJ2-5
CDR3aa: CASSGDRQETQYF
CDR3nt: TGTGCCAGCAGTGGGGACAGACAAGAGACCCAGTACTTC

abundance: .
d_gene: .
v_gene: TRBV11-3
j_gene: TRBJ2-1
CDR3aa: CASSLESANEQFF
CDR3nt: TGTGCCAGCAGCTTAGAAAGCGCCAATGAGCAGTTCTTC